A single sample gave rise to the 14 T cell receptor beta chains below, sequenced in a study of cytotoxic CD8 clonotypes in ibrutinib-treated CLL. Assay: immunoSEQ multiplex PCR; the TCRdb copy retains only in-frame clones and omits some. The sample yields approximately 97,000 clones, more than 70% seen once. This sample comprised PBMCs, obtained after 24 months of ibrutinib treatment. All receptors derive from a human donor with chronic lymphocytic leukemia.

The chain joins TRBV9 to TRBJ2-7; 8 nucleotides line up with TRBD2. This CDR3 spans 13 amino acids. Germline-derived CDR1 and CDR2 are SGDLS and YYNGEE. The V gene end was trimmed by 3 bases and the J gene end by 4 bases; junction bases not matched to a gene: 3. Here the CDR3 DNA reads TGTGCCAGCAGCGCGGGACTAGGGTACGAGCAGTACTTC. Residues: CASSAGLGYEQYF.

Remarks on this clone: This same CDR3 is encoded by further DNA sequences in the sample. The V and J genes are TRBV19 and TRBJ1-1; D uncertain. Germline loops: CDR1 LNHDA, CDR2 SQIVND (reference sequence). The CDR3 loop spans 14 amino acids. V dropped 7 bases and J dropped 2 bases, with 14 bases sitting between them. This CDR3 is CASNQQNRNTEAFF. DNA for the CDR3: TGTGCCAGTAATCAACAGAACCGAAACACTGAAGCTTTCTTT.

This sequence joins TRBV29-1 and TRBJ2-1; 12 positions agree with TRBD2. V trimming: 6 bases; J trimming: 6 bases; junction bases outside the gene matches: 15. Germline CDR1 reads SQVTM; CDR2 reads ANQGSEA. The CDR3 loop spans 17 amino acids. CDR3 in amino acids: CSVPALATSGSGNEQFF. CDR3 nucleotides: TGCAGCGTCCCTGCCCTCGCGACTAGCGGGAGTGGCAATGAGCAGTTCTTC.

The CDR3 sequence is CSVASGLKNEQFF. The CDR3 bases are TGCAGCGTTGCCAGCGGGCTCAAAAATGAGCAGTTCTTC. The chain carries TRBV29-1 and TRBJ2-1; TRBD2 is a possible D gene (6 bases). There are 13 residues in the CDR3. V lost 4 bases and J lost 7, with 14 bases in between. Germline CDR1 reads SQVTM; CDR2 reads ANQGSEA.

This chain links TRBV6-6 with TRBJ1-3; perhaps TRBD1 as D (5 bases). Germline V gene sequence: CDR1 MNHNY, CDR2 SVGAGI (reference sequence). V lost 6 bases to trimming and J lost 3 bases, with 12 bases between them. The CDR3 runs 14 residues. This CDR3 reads CASRPGGGGNTIYF. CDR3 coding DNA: TGTGCCAGCAGACCCGGGGGGGGTGGAAACACCATATATTTT.

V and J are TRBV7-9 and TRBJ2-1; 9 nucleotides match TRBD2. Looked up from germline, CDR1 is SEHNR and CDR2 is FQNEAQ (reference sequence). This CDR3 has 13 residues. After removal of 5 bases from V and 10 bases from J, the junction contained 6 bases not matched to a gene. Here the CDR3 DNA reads TGTGCCAGCAGCCTCGGGACTAGCAGAGAGCAGTTCTTC. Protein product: CASSLGTSREQFF.

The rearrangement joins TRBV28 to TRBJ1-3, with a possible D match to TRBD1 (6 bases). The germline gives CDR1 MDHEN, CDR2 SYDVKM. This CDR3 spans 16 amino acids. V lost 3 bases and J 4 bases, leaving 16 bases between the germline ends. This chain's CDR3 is CASSLGQGFYGNTIYF. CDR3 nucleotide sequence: TGTGCCAGCAGTTTGGGCCAGGGGTTTTACGGAAACACCATATATTTT.

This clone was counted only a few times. The CDR3 bases are TGCGCCAGCAGCACAGGGACAGGGGAAGAGACCCAGTACTTC. Translation gives CASSTGTGEETQYF. The rearrangement joins TRBV5-1 to TRBJ2-5; 10 bases line up with TRBD1. This CDR3 contains 14 residues. V shed 4 bases, J shed 3 bases, and the junction held 3 bases outside the gene matches. Germline CDR1 and CDR2: SGHRS and YFSETQ.

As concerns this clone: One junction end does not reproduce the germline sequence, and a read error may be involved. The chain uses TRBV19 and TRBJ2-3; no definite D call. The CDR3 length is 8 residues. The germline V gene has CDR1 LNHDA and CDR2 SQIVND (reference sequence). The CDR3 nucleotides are TGTGCCAGTCCAATAACACCCTTT. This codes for CASPITPF.

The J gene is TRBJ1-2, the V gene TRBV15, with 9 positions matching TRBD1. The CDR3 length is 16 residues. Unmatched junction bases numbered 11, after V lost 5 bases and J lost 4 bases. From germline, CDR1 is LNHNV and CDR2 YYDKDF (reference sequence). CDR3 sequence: CATSAQDRGSVYGYTF. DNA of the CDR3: TGTGCCACCAGCGCCCAGGACAGGGGATCGGTCTATGGCTACACCTTC.

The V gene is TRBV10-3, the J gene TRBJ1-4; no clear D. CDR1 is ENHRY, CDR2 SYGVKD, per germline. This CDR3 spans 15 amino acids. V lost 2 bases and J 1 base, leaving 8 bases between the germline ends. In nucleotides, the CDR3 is TGTGCCATCAGTGAGGGAGGCAGAACTAATGAAAAACTGTTTTTT. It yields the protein CAISEGGRTNEKLFF.

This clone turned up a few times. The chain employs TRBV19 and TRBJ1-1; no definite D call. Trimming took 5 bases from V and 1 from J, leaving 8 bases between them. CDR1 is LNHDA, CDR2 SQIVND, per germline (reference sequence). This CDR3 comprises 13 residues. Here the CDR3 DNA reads TGTGCCAGTAGTTTGTCAGCGAACACTGAAGCTTTCTTT. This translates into CASSLSANTEAFF.

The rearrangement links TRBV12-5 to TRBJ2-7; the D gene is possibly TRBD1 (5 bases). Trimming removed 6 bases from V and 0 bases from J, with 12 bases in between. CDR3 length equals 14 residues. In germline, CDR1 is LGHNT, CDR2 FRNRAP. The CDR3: CASGQDRFSYEQYF. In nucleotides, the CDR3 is TGTGCTAGTGGCCAAGACAGATTCTCCTACGAGCAGTACTTC.

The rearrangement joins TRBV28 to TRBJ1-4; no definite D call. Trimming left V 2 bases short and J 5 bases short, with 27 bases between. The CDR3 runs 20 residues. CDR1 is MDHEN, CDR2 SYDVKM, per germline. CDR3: CASSLGLRARTDERNEKLFF. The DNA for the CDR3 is TGTGCCAGCAGTTTAGGGCTAAGGGCACGAACCGATGAGAGGAATGAAAAACTGTTTTTT.